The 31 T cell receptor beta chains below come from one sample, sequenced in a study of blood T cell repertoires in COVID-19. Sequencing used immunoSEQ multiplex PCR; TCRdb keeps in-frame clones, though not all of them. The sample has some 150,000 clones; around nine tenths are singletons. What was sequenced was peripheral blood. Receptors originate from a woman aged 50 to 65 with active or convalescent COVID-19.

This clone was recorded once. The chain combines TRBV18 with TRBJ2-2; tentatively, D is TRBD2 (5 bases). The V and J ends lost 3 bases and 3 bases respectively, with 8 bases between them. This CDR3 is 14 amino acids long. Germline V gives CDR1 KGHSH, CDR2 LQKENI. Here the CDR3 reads CASSPGLDTGELFF. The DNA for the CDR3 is TGTGCCAGCTCACCTGGACTCGACACCGGGGAGCTGTTTTTT.

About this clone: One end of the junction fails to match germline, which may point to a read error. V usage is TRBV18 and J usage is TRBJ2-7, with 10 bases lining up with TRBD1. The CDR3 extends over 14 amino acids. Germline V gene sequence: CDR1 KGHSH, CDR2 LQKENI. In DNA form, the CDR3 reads TGTGCCAGCGCACCGGGACAGGGGTTCAACGAGCAGTACTTC. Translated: CASAPGQGFNEQYF.

The CDR3 protein is CASSRDSSRGYTF. The CDR3 DNA sequence: TGCGCCAGCAGCCGGGACAGTTCCAGGGGCTACACCTTC. The V call is TRBV5-1, the J call TRBJ1-2; 7 bases are a match to TRBD1. The CDR3 loop spans 13 amino acids. Germline assignment: CDR1 SGHRS and CDR2 YFSETQ. Losses at the gene ends were 4 bases for V and 8 bases for J; bases not matched to a gene: 8.

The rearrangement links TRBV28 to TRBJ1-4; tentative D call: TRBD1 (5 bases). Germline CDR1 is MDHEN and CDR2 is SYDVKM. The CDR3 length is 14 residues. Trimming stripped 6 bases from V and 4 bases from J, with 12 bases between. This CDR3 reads CASRYRQINEKLFF. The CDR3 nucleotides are TGTGCCAGCAGATACAGACAGATTAATGAAAAACTGTTTTTT. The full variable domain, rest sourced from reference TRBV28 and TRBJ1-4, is DVKVTQSSRYLVKRTGEKVFLECVQDMDHENMFWYRQDPGLGLRLIYFSYDVKMKEKGDIPEGYSVSREKKERFSLILESASTNQTSMYLCASRYRQINEKLFFGSGTQLSVL.

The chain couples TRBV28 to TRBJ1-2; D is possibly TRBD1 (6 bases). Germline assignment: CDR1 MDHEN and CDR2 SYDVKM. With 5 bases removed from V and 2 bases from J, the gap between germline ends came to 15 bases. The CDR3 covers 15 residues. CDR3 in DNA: TGTGCCAGCAGTCCCGGGACACTGGGGAACTATGGCTACACCTTC. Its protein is CASSPGTLGNYGYTF.

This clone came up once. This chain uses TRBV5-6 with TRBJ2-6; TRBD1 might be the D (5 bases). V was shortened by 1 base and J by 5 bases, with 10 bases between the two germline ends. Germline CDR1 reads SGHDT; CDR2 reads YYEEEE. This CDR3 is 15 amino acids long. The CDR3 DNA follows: TGTGCCAGCAGCTTGAGGGGCCTCTGGGCCAACGTCCTGACTTTC. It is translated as CASSLRGLWANVLTF.

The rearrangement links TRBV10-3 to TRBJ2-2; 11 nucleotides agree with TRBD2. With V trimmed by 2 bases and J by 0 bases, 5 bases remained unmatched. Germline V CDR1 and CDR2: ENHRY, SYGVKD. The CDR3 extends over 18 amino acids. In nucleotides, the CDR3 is TGTGCCATCAGTGAGGGGACTAGCGGCGACCCGAACACCGGGGAGCTGTTTTTT. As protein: CAISEGTSGDPNTGELFF.

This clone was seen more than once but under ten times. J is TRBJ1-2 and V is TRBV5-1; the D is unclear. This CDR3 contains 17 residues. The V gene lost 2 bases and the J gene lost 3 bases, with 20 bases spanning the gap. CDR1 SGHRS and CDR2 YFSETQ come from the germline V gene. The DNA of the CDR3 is TGCGCCAGCAGCTTTTACCTGAATCCCGACGAGGACTATGGCTACACCTTC. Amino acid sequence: CASSFYLNPDEDYGYTF.

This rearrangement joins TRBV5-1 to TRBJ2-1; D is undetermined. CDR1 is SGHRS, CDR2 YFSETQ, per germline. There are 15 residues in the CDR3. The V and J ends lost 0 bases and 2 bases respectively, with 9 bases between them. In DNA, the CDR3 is TGCGCCAGCAGCTTGGGCCGAGAGACCTACAATGAGCAGTTCTTC. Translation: CASSLGRETYNEQFF.

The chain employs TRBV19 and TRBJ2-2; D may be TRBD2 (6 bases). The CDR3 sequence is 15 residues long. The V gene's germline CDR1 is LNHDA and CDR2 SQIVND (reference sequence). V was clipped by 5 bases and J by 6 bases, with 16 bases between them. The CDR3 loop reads CASSSPGGVAGELFF. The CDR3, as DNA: TGTGCCAGTAGTTCCCCCGGGGGTGTGGCCGGGGAGCTGTTTTTT.

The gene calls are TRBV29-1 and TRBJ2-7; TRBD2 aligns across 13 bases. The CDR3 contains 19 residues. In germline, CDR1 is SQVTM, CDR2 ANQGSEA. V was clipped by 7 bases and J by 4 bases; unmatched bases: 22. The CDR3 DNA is TGCAGCGCAATTTTAGGACTAGCGGGAGATCTCGGGCTGAGTTACGAGCAGTACTTC. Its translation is CSAILGLAGDLGLSYEQYF.

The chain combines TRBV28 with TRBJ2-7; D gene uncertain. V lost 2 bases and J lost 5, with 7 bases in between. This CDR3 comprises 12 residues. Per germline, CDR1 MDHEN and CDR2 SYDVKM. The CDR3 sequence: CASSLTENEQYF. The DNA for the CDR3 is TGTGCCAGCAGTTTAACAGAAAACGAGCAGTACTTC.

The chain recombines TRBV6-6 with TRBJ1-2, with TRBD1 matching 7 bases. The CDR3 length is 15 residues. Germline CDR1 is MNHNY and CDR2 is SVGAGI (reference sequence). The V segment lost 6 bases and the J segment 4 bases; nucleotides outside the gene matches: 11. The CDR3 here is CASREGASVSYGYTF. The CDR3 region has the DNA TGTGCCAGCAGGGAGGGGGCTAGTGTTTCCTATGGCTACACCTTC.

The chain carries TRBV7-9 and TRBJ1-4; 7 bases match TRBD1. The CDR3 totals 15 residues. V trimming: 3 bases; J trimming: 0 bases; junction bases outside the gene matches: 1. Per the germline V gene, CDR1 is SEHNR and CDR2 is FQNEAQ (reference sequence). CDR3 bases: TGTGCCAGCAGCTTCGACAGGGCAACTAATGAAAAACTGTTTTTT. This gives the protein CASSFDRATNEKLFF.

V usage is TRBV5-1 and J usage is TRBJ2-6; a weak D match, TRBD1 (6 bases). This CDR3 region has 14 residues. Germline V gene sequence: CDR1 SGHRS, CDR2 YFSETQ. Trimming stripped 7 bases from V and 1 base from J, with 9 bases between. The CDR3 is CASARGSGANVLTF. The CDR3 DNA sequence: TGCGCCAGCGCCAGGGGATCTGGGGCCAACGTCCTGACTTTC.

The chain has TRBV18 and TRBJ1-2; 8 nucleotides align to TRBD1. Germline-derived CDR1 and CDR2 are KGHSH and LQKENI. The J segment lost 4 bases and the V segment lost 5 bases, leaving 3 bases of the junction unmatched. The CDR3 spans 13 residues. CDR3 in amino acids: CASSKDRAYGYTF. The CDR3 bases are TGTGCCAGCTCAAAGGACAGGGCCTATGGCTACACCTTC.

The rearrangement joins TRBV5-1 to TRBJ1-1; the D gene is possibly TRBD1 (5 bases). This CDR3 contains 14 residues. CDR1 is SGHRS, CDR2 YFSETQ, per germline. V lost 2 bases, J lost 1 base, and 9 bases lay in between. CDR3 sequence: CASSFGGGNTEAFF. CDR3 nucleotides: TGCGCCAGCAGCTTCGGGGGTGGGAACACTGAAGCTTTCTTT.

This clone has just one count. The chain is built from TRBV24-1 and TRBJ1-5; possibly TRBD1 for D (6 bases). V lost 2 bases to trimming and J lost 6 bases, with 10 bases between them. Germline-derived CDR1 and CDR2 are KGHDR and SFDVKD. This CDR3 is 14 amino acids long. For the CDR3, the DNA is TGTGCCACCAGTGATTCCTCAGGGGTTCAGCCCCAGCATTTT. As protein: CATSDSSGVQPQHF.

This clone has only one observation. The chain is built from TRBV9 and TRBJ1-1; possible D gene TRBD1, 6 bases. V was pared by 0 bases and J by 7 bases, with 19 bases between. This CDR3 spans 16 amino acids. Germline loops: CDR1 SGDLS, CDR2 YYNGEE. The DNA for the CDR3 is TGTGCCAGCAGCGTAGTAGGGGGGGTTGTAAGGAGTGAAGCTTTCTTT. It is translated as CASSVVGGVVRSEAFF.

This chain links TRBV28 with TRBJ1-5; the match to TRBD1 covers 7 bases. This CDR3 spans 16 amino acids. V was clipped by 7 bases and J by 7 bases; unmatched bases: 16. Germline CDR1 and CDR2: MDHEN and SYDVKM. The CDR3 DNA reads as TGTGCCAGCATCAAATCGATTAGGGGGCAGAGACAGCCCCAGCATTTT. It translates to CASIKSIRGQRQPQHF.

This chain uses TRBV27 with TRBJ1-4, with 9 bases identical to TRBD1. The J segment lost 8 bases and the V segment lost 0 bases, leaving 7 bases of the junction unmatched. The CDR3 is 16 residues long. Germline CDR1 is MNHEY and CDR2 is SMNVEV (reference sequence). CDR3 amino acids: CASSLSGGTGSEKLFF. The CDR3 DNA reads TGTGCCAGCAGTTTATCGGGGGGGACAGGGTCGGAAAAACTGTTTTTT.

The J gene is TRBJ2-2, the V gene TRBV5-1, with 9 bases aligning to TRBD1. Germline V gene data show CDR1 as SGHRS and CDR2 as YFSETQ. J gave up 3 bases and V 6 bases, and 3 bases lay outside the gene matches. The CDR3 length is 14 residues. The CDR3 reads CASTWTGDTGELFF. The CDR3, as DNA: TGCGCCAGCACCTGGACAGGGGACACCGGGGAGCTGTTTTTT.

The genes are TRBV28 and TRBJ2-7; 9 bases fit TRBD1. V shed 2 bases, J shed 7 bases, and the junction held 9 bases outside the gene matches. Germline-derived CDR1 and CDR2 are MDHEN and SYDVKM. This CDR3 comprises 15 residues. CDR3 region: CASSLGDRVSGEQYF. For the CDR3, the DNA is TGTGCCAGCAGTTTAGGGGACAGGGTTTCGGGGGAGCAGTACTTC.

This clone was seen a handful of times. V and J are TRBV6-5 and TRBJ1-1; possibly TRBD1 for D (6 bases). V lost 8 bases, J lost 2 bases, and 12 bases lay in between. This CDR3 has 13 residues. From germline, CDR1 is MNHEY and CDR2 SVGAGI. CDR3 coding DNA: TGTGCCAGCTCCCAACAGGGTAACACTGAAGCTTTCTTT. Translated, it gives CASSQQGNTEAFF.

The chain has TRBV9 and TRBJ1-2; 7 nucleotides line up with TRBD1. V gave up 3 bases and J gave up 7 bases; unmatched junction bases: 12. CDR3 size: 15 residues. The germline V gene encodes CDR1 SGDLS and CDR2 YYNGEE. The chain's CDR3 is CASSDYTTGHPGYTF. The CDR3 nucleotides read TGTGCCAGCAGCGACTACACGACAGGGCATCCTGGCTACACCTTC.

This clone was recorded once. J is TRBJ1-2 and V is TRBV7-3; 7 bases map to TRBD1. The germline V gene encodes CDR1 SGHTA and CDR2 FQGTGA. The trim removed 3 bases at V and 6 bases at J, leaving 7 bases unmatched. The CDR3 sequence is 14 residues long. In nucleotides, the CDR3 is TGTGCCAGCAGCTTGTACCCGCAGGGGGATGGCTACACCTTC. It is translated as CASSLYPQGDGYTF. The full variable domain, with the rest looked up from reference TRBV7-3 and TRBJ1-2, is GAGVSQTPSNKVTEKGKYVELRCDPISGHTALYWYRQSLGQGPEFLIYFQGTGAADDSGLPNDRFFAVRPEGSVSTLKIQRTERGDSAVYLCASSLYPQGDGYTFGSGTRLTVV.

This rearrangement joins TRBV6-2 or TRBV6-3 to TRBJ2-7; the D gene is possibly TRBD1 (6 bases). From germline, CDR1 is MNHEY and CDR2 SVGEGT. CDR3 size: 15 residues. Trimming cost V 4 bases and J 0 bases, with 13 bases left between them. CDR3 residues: CASSSRGYGSYEQYF. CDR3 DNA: TGTGCCAGCAGTTCCAGGGGCTACGGCTCCTACGAGCAGTACTTC.

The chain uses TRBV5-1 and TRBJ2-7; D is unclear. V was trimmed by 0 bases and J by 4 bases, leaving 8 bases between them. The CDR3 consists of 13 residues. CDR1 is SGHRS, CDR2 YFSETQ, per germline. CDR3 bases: TGCGCCAGCAGCTTGGCCGGTGTGTACGAGCAGTACTTC. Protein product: CASSLAGVYEQYF.

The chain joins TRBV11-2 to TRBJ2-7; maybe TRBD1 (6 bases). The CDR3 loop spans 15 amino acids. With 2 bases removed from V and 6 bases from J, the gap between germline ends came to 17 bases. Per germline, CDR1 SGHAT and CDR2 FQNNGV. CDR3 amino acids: CASSLFRGVRFEQYF. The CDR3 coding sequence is TGTGCCAGCAGCTTATTCAGGGGCGTAAGATTCGAGCAGTACTTC.

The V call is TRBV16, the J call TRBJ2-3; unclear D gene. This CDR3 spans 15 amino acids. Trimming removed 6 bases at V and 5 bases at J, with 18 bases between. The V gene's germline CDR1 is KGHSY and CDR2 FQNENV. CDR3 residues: CASRNLRVLGDTQYF. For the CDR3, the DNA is TGTGCCAGCAGAAACCTCCGGGTTCTGGGAGATACGCAGTATTTT.

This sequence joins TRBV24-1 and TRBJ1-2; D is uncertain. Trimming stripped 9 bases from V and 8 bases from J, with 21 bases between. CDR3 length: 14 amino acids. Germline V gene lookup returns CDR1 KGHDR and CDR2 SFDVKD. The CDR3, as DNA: TGTGCCACCTCCGGTGGAGCCCGGTTTGAGGGCTACACCTTC. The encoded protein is CATSGGARFEGYTF.